The 21 T cell receptor beta chains presented below share a single source sample, sequenced in a study of blood T cell repertoires in COVID-19. Method: immunoSEQ multiplex PCR; TCRdb's copy keeps in-frame clones and lacks some. The table includes more than 140,000 clones, 88% detected once. Input material: peripheral blood. The receptors were gathered from a woman aged 60-70 years with acute or convalescent COVID-19.

This clone showed up just once. The CDR3 DNA reads TGTGCCAGCAGCCATGGGGGGGTGAAGCAGCCCCAGCATTTT. Translating gives CASSHGGVKQPQHF. The chain is built from TRBV3-1 (or the pseudogene TRBV3-2) and TRBJ1-5, with D possibly TRBD1 on 5 matching bases. CDR3 length: 14 residues. Deletions cut 3 bases from V and 7 bases from J, with 13 bases between. CDR1 LGHDT and CDR2 YNNKEL come from the germline V gene (reference sequence).

The V call is TRBV29-1, the J call TRBJ2-6; D uncertain. V was shortened by 4 bases and J by 0 bases, with 7 bases between the two germline ends. CDR1 is SQVTM, CDR2 ANQGSEA, per germline. CDR3 length: 14 amino acids. CDR3 coding DNA: TGCAGCGTTGGTGCGAACTCTGGGGCCAACGTCCTGACTTTC. It codes for CSVGANSGANVLTF.

The rearrangement uses TRBV7-6 and TRBJ1-1, with a tentative D call TRBD1 (6 bases). Deletions cut 5 bases from V and 1 base from J, with 23 bases between. The V gene's germline CDR1 is SGHVS and CDR2 FNYEAQ. The CDR3 is 18 residues long. The CDR3 DNA is TGTGCCAGCAGCGCCTCCGGGGGGCGACTAAACCGGAACACTGAAGCTTTCTTT. Translating gives CASSASGGRLNRNTEAFF.

The chain couples TRBV27 to TRBJ1-6, with D uncertain. CDR1 is MNHEY and CDR2 is SMNVEV in the germline V gene (reference sequence). This CDR3 is 13 amino acids long. V shed 6 bases and J shed 9 bases, with 12 bases lying between them. CDR3 amino acids: CASSRGLSSPLHF. CDR3 in DNA: TGTGCCAGCAGCCGAGGCCTTAGTTCACCCCTCCACTTT.

This clone was seen only once. V and J are TRBV5-1 and TRBJ2-6; D uncertain. V shed 1 base and J shed 2 bases, with 4 bases lying between them. From germline, CDR1 is SGHRS and CDR2 YFSETQ. The CDR3 consists of 14 residues. CDR3 sequence reads: CASSLTAGANVLTF. The CDR3 nucleotides are TGCGCCAGCAGCTTGACGGCTGGGGCCAACGTCCTGACTTTC.

The CDR3 region has the DNA TGTGCCAGTAGTATCATTCCGGCCCTGGGGCTAGCTGGCGGGGGAAGAGAGACCCAGTACTTC. Residues: CASSIIPALGLAGGGRETQYF. The chain carries TRBV19 and TRBJ2-5; 7 bases fit TRBD2. V shed 3 bases, J shed 4 bases, and the junction held 26 bases outside the gene matches. This CDR3 has 21 residues. Germline V gives CDR1 LNHDA, CDR2 SQIVND (reference sequence).

This clone occurred once. Written as DNA, the CDR3 is TGTGCCAGCAGCCAAGACCCCCTAGCAAATTCACCCCTCCACTTT. It translates to CASSQDPLANSPLHF. The V call is TRBV4-2, the J call TRBJ1-6; no clear D gene. V lost 0 bases and J lost 7, with 10 bases in between. Germline CDR1 and CDR2: LGHNA and YNFKEQ. This CDR3 has 15 residues.

V usage is TRBV6-2 or TRBV6-3 and J usage is TRBJ2-5; 9 nucleotides align to TRBD2. Per the germline V gene, CDR1 is MNHEY and CDR2 is SVGEGT. The V segment lost 6 bases and the J segment 3 bases; nucleotides outside the gene matches: 11. This CDR3 spans 16 amino acids. For the CDR3, the DNA is TGTGCCAGCAGCACCCCTCAAGCGGGGGGAAAAGAGACCCAGTACTTC. Its translation is CASSTPQAGGKETQYF.

V gene TRBV29-1 combines with J gene TRBJ2-7, with 13 positions matching TRBD2. Trimming at V came to 7 bases and at J to 3 bases, leaving 3 bases not matched to a gene. The CDR3 runs 13 residues. CDR1 and CDR2 (germline): SQVTM, ANQGSEA. The CDR3 sequence: CSARLAGGYEQYF. In DNA, the CDR3 is TGCAGCGCACGACTAGCGGGGGGCTACGAGCAGTACTTC.

The chain couples TRBV7-3 to TRBJ1-3, with a weak D call TRBD1 (6 bases). Germline V gives CDR1 SGHTA, CDR2 FQGTGA. This CDR3 comprises 16 residues. V was trimmed by 0 bases and J by 0 bases, leaving 9 bases between them. CDR3 sequence: CASSLTGAASGNTIYF. The CDR3 DNA reads TGTGCCAGCAGCTTAACGGGGGCAGCCTCTGGAAACACCATATATTTT.

This clone has a single count. The chain has TRBV30 and TRBJ2-1; possible D gene TRBD2, 6 bases. CDR1 is GTSNPN and CDR2 is SVGIG in the germline V gene (reference sequence). The CDR3 loop spans 15 amino acids. Trimming removed 3 bases at V and 3 bases at J, with 15 bases between. Here the CDR3 DNA reads TGTGCCTGGAGCCGCGGGGACGGTAGCTACAATGAGCAGTTCTTC. Its protein is CAWSRGDGSYNEQFF. Full variable domain (remainder filled in from reference TRBV30 and TRBJ2-1): SQTIHQWPATLVQPVGSPLSLECTVEGTSNPNLYWYRQAAGRGLQLLFYSVGIGQISSEVPQNLSASRPQDRQFILSSKKLLLSDSGFYLCAWSRGDGSYNEQFFGPGTRLTVL.

The chain links TRBV6-5 to TRBJ1-6, with D uncertain. The germline V gene encodes CDR1 MNHEY and CDR2 SVGAGI. With 0 bases removed from V and 0 bases from J, the gap between germline ends came to 6 bases. The CDR3 extends over 16 amino acids. Here the CDR3 reads CASSYSGSSYNSPLHF. The CDR3 DNA reads TGTGCCAGCAGTTACTCAGGGAGCTCCTATAATTCACCCCTCCACTTT.

The rearrangement links TRBV28 to TRBJ2-7; 8 bases are a match to TRBD1. The CDR3 is 15 amino acids. Germline V gene sequence: CDR1 MDHEN, CDR2 SYDVKM. J was trimmed by 0 bases and V by 5 bases; bases with no gene match: 6. The CDR3 loop reads CASSQTGVSSYEQYF. The CDR3 DNA sequence: TGTGCCAGCAGTCAGACAGGGGTGAGCTCCTACGAGCAGTACTTC.

The chain is built from TRBV5-1 and TRBJ2-2, with no clear D. The CDR3 covers 13 residues. V shed 4 bases and J shed 5 bases, with 9 bases lying between them. CDR1 is SGHRS, CDR2 YFSETQ, per germline. CDR3 in amino acids: CASSPIATGELFF. CDR3 bases: TGCGCCAGCAGCCCCATAGCTACCGGGGAGCTGTTTTTT.

This chain connects TRBV19 to TRBJ2-3; 12 bases are shared with TRBD1. Germline CDR1 LNHDA, CDR2 SQIVND (reference sequence). V shed 8 bases, J shed 11 bases, and the junction held 17 bases outside the gene matches. The CDR3 has 16 residues. The CDR3 reads CASSKGGQGARGRQYF. CDR3 nucleotide sequence: TGTGCCAGTTCAAAAGGGGGACAGGGGGCGCGGGGCCGGCAGTATTTT.

The table lists this clone with a count of one. V is TRBV5-1 and J is TRBJ1-1, with D unclear. Between the trimmed V and J ends, which lost 4 bases and 4 bases, there was a span of 11 bases. From germline, CDR1 is SGHRS and CDR2 YFSETQ. This CDR3 is 13 amino acids long. The CDR3 DNA sequence: TGCGCCAGCAGCAACCTCGAGGGCACTGAAGCTTTCTTT. Encoded protein: CASSNLEGTEAFF.

This rearrangement joins TRBV5-4 to TRBJ2-2; weak D call: TRBD2 (5 bases). With 0 bases removed from V and 1 base from J, the gap between germline ends came to 10 bases. This CDR3 is built from 16 residues. CDR1 and CDR2 from the germline V gene are SGHNT and YYREEE (reference sequence). The CDR3 coding sequence is TGTGCCAGCAGCTTGGCCCGCGGGCAGAACACCGGGGAGCTGTTTTTT. Its protein product is CASSLARGQNTGELFF.

The rearrangement joins TRBV2 to TRBJ2-7; D remains unclear. Trimming shortened V by 2 bases and J by 6 bases, and 11 bases separated the two germline ends. Germline CDR1 SNHLY, CDR2 FYNNEI. This CDR3 comprises 13 residues. The CDR3 sequence is CASSETVLGEQYF. The CDR3 nucleotides are TGTGCCAGCAGTGAAACGGTCCTAGGCGAGCAGTACTTC.

The V call is TRBV6-2 or TRBV6-3, the J call TRBJ2-3, with D maybe TRBD2 (7 bases). With 2 bases removed from V and 5 bases from J, the gap between germline ends came to 11 bases. Germline assignment: CDR1 MNHEY and CDR2 SVGEGT. The CDR3 contains 14 residues. CDR3 loop: CASSYGGAGDTQYF. The CDR3 DNA sequence: TGTGCCAGCAGTTACGGGGGGGCCGGAGATACGCAGTATTTT.

The chain carries TRBV5-5 and TRBJ1-1; 9 bases are shared with TRBD1. CDR3 length: 15 residues. V shed 2 bases and J 1 base; nucleotides not matched to a gene: 3. CDR1 is SGHKS, CDR2 YYEKEE, per germline (reference sequence). The CDR3 region is CASSFMTGGNTEAFF. CDR3 DNA sequence: TGTGCCAGCAGCTTTATGACAGGGGGGAACACTGAAGCTTTCTTT.

J is TRBJ2-2 and V is TRBV7-2; TRBD2 matches 11 bases. Germline V CDR1 and CDR2: SGHTA, FQGNSA. Trimming took 4 bases from V and 4 from J; bases not matched to a gene: 5. The CDR3 is 16 amino acids. CDR3 amino acids: CASSSRLAGSTGELFF. CDR3 nucleotide sequence: TGTGCCAGCAGCTCCAGACTAGCGGGGTCCACCGGGGAGCTGTTTTTT.